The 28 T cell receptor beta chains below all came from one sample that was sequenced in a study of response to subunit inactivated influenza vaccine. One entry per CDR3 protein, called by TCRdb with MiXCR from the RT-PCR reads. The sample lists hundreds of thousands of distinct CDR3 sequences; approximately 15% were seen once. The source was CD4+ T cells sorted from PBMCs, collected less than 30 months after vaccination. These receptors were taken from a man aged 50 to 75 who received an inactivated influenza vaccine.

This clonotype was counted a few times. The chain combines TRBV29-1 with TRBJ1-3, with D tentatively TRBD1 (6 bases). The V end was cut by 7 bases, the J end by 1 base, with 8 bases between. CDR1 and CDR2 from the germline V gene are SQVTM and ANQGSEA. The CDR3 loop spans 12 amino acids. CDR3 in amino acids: CSGTESGNTIYF. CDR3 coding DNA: TGCAGCGGGACAGAATCTGGAAACACCATATATTTT.

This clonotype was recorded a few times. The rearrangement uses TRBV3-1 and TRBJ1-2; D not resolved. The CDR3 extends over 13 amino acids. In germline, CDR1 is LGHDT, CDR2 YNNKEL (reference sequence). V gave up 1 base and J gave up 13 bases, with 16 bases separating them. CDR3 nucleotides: TGTGCCAGCAGCCAAGCCCCAGCCCTCCCCTGCACCTTC. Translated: CASSQAPALPCTF.

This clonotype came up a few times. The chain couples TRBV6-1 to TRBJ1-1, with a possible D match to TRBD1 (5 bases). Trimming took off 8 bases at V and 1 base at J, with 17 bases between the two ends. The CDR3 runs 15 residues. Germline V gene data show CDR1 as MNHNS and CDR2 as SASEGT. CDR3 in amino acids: CASGPIQGGNTEAFF. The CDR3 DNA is TGTGCCAGCGGGCCAATCCAGGGTGGGAACACTGAAGCTTTCTTT.

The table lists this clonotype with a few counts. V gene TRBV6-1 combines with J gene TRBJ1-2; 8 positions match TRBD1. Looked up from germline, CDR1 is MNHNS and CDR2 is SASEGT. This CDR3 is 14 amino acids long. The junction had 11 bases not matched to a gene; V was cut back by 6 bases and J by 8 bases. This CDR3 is CASRSRQGSGGYTF. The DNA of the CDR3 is TGTGCCAGCAGAAGCCGACAGGGGTCTGGAGGCTACACCTTC.

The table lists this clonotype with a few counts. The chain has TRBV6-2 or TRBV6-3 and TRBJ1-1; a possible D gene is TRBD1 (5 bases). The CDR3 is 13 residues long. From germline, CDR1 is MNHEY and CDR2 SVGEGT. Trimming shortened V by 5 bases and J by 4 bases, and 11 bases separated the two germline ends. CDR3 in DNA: TGTGCCAGCAGTCAATCAGGGTTCACTGAAGCTTTCTTT. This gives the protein CASSQSGFTEAFF.

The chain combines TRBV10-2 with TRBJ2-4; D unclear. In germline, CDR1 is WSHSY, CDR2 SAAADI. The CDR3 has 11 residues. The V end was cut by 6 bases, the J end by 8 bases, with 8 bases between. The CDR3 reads CASSDPHIQYF. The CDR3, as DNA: TGCGCCAGCAGCGACCCACACATTCAGTACTTC.

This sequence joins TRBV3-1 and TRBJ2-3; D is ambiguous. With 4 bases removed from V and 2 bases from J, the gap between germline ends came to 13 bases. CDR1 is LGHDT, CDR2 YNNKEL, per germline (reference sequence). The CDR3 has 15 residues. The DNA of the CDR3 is TGTGCCAGCAGCCCAACACAGCAGCACACAGATACGCAGTATTTT. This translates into CASSPTQQHTDTQYF.

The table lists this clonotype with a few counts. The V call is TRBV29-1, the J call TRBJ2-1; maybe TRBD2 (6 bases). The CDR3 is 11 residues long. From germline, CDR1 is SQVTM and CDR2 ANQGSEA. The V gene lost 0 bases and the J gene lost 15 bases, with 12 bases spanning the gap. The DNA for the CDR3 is TGCAGCGTTGAAGATCCCGGGAGCATGTTCTTC. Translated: CSVEDPGSMFF.

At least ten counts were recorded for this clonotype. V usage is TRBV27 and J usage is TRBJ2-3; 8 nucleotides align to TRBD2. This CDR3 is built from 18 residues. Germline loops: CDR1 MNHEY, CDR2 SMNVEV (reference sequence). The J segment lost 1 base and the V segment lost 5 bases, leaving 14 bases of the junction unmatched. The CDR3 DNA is TGTGCCAGCAGTCCTCGGTTAGCCCTCGGGAGGGGCACAGATACGCAGTATTTT. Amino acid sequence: CASSPRLALGRGTDTQYF.

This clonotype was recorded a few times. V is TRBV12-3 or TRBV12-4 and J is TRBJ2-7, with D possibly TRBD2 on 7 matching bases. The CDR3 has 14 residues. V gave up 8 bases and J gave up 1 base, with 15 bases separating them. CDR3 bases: TGTGCCAGCCAAAGGGAGGGGGATTCCTACGAGCAGTACTTC. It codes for CASQREGDSYEQYF.

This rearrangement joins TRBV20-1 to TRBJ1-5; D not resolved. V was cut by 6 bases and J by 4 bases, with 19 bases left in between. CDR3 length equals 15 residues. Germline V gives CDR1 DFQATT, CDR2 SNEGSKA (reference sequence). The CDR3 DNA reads TGCAGTGCCCAGACGTCCGGCCGGGGAAATCAGCCCCAGCATTTT. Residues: CSAQTSGRGNQPQHF.

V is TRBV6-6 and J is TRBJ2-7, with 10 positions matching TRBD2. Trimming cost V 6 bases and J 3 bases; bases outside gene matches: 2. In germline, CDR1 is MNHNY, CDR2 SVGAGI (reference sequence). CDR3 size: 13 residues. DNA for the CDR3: TGTGCCAGCAGAGGGACTAGCGTCTACGAGCAGTACTTC. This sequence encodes CASRGTSVYEQYF.

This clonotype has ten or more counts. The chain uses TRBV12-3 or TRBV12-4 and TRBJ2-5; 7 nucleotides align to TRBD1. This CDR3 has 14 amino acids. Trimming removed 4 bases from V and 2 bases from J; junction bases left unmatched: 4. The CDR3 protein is CASSWPGQQETQYF. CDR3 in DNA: TGTGCCAGCAGTTGGCCGGGACAGCAAGAGACCCAGTACTTC.

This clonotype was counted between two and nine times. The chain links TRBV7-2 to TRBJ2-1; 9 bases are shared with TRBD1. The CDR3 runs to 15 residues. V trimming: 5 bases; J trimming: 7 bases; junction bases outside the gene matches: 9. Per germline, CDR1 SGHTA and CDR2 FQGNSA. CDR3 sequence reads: CASSPQGDRANEQFF. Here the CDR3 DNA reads TGTGCCAGCAGCCCCCAGGGGGACAGGGCTAATGAGCAGTTCTTC.

The CDR3 loop reads CASSLIEGRGATDTQYF. The CDR3 DNA is TGTGCCAGCAGTTTGATTGAGGGGCGGGGGGCCACAGATACGCAGTATTTT. The rearrangement links TRBV28 to TRBJ2-3, with TRBD2 identical over 8 bases. V gave up 3 bases and J gave up 2 bases; unmatched junction bases: 10. From germline, CDR1 is MDHEN and CDR2 SYDVKM. This CDR3 region has 17 residues.

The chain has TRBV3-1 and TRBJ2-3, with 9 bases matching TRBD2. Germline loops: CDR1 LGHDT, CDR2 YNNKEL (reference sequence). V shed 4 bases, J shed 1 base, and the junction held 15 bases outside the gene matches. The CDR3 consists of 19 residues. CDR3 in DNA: TGTGCCAGCAGCCGGTTCATAAGGGGGACTAGCTTAGGCACAGATACGCAGTATTTT. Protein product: CASSRFIRGTSLGTDTQYF.

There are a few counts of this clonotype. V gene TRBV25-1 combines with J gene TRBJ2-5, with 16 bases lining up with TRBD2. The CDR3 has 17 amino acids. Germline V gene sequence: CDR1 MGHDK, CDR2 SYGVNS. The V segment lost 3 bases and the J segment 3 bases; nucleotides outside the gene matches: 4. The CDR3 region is CASSDPGLAGGKETQYF. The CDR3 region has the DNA TGTGCCAGCAGTGATCCGGGACTAGCGGGAGGGAAAGAGACCCAGTACTTC. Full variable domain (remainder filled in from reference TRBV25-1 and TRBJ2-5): EADIYQTPRYLVIGTGKKITLECSQTMGHDKMYWYQQDPGMELHLIHYSYGVNSTEKGDLSSESTVSRIRTEHFPLTLESARPSHTSQYLCASSDPGLAGGKETQYFGPGTRLLVL.

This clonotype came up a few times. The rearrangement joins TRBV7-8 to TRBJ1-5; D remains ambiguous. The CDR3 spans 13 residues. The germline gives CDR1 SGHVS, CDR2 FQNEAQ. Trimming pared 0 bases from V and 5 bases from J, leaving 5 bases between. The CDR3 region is CASSLASDQPQHF. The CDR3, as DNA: TGTGCCAGCAGCTTAGCATCCGATCAGCCCCAGCATTTT.

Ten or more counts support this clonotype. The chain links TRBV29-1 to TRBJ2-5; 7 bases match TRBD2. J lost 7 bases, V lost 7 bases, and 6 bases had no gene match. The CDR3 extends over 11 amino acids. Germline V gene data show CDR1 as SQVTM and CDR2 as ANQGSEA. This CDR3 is CSAGLVGTQYF. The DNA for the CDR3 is TGCAGCGCCGGACTAGTTGGGACCCAGTACTTC.

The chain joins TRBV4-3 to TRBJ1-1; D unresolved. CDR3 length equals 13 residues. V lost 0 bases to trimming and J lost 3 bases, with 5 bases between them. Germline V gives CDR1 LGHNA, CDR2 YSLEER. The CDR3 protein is CASSQDQYTEAFF. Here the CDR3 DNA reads TGCGCCAGCAGCCAAGATCAGTACACTGAAGCTTTCTTT.

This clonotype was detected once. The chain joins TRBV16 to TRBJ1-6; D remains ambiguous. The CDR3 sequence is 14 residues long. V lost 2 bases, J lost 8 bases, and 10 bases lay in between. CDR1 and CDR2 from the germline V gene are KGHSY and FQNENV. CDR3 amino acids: CASSQTLADSPLHF. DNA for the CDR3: TGTGCCAGCAGCCAAACCCTCGCGGATTCACCCCTCCACTTT.

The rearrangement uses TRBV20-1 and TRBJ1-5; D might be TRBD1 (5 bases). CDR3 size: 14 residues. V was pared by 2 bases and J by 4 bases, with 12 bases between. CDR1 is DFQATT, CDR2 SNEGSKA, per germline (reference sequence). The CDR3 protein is CSARTRPGNQPQHF. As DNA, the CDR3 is TGCAGTGCTAGAACCCGACCAGGGAATCAGCCCCAGCATTTT.

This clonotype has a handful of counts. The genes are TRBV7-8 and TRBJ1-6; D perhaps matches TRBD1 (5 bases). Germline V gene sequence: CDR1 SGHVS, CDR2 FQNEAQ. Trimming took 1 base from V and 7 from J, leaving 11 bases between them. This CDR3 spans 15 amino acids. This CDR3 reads CASSLVVGGNSPLHF. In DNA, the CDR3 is TGTGCCAGCAGCTTAGTAGTCGGGGGAAATTCACCCCTCCACTTT.

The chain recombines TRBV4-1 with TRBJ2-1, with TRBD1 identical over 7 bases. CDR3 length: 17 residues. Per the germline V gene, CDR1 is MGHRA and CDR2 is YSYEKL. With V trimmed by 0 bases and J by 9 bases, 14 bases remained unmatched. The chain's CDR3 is CASSQEGWGRGMGEQFF. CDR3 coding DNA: TGCGCCAGCAGCCAAGAAGGCTGGGGCAGGGGGATGGGTGAGCAGTTCTTC.

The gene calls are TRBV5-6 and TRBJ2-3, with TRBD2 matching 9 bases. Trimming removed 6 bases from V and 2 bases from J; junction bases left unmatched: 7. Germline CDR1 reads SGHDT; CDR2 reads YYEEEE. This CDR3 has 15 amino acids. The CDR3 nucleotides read TGTGCCAGCACTTCGCCTAGCGGGGTCACAGATACGCAGTATTTT. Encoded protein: CASTSPSGVTDTQYF.

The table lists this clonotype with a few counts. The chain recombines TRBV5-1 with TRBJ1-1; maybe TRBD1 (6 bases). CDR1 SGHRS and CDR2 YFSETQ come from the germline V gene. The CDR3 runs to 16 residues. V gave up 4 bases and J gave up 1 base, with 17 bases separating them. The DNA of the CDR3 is TGCGCCAGCAGCCCGGGACACGGAGCTGCGAACACTGAAGCTTTCTTT. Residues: CASSPGHGAANTEAFF.

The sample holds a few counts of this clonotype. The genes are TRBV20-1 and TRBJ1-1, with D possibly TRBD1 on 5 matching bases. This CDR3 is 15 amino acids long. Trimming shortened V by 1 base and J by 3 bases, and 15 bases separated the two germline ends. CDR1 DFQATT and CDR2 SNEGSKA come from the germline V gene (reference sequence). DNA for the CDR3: TGCAGTGCTAGAGTATCTCAGGGCCGGCACACTGAAGCTTTCTTT. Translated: CSARVSQGRHTEAFF.

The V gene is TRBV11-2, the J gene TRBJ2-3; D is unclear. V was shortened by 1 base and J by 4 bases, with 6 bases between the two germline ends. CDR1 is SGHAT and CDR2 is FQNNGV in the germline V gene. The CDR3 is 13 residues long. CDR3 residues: CASSLVIADTQYF. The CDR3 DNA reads TGTGCCAGCAGCTTAGTTATTGCAGATACGCAGTATTTT. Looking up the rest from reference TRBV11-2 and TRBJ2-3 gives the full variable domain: EAGVAQSPRYKIIEKRQSVAFWCNPISGHATLYWYQQILGQGPKLLIQFQNNGVVDDSQLPKDRFSAERLKGVDSTLKIQPAKLEDSAVYLCASSLVIADTQYFGPGTRLTVL.